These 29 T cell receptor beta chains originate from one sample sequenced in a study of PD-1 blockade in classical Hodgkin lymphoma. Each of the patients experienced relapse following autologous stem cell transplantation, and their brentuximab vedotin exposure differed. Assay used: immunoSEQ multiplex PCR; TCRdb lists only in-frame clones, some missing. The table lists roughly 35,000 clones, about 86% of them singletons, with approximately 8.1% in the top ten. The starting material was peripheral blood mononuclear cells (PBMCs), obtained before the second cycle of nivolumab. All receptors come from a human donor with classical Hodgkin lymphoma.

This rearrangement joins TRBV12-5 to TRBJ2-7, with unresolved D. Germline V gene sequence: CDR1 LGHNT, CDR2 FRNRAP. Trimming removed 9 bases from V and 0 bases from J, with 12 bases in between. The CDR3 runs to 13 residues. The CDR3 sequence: CASSTASSYEQYF. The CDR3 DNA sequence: TGTGCTAGCAGCACCGCTAGCTCCTACGAGCAGTACTTC.

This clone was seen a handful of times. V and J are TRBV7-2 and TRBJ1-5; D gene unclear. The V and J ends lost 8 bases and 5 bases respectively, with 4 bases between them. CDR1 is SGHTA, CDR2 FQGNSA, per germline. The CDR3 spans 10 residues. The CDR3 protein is CASPDQPQHF. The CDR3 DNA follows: TGTGCCAGCCCCGATCAGCCCCAGCATTTT.

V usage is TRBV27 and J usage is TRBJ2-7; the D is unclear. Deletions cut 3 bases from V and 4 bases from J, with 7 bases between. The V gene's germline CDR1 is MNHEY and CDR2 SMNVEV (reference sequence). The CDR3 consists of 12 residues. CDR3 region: CASSFSGYEQYF. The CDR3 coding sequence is TGTGCCAGCAGTTTTTCGGGTTACGAGCAGTACTTC.

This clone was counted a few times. Here the CDR3 DNA reads TGTGCCAGCAGCGTAGGTTCTCAGCGGACTCACACAGATACGCAGTATTTT. It specifies CASSVGSQRTHTDTQYF. The rearrangement joins TRBV9 to TRBJ2-3; weak D call: TRBD2 (5 bases). CDR1 and CDR2 from the germline V gene are SGDLS and YYNGEE. The CDR3 covers 17 residues. Trimming left V 0 bases short and J 2 bases short, with 16 bases between.

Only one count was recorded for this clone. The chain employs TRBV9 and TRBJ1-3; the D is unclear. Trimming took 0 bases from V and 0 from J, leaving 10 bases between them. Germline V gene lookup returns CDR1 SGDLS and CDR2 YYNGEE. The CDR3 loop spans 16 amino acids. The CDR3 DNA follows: TGTGCCAGCAGCGTAGGGGCAGGCGCCTCTGGAAACACCATATATTTT. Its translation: CASSVGAGASGNTIYF.

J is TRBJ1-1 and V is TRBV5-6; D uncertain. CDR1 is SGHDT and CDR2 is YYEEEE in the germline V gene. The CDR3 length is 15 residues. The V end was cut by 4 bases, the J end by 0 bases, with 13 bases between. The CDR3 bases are TGTGCCAGCAGCGATAGGGTATACATGAACACTGAAGCTTTCTTT. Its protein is CASSDRVYMNTEAFF.

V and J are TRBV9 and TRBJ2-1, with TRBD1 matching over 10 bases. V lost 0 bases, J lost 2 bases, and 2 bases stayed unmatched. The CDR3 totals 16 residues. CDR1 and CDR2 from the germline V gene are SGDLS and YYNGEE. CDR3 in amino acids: CASSVGTGGPYNEQFF. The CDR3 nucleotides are TGTGCCAGCAGCGTAGGGACAGGGGGGCCCTACAATGAGCAGTTCTTC.

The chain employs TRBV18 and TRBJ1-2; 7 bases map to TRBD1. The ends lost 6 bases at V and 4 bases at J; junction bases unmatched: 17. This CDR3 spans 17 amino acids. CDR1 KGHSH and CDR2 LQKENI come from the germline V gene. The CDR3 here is CASSLQTGTTISYGYTF. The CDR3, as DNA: TGTGCCAGCTCTCTACAGACAGGGACCACGATCTCCTATGGCTACACCTTC.

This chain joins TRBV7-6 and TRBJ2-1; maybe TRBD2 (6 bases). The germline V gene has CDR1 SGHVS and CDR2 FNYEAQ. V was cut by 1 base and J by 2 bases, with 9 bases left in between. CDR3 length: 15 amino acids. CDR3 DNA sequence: TGTGCCAGCAGCTTAGTTGCGGGACCCTACAATGAGCAGTTCTTC. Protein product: CASSLVAGPYNEQFF.

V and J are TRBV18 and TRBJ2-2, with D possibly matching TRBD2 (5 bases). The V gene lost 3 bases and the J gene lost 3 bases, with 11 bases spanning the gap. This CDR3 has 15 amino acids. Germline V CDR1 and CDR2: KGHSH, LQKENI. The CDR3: CASSPLAMDTGELFF. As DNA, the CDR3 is TGTGCCAGCTCACCCCTAGCAATGGACACCGGGGAGCTGTTTTTT.

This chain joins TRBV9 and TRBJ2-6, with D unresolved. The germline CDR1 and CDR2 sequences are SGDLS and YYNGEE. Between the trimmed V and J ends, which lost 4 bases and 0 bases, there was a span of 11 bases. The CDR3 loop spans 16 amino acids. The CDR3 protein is CASSPRAYSGANVLTF. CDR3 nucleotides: TGTGCCAGCAGCCCACGGGCGTACTCTGGGGCCAACGTCCTGACTTTC.

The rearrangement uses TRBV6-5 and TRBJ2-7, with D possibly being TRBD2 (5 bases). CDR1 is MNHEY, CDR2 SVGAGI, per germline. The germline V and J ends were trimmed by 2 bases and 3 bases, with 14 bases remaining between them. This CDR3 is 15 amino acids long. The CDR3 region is CASSYAGSGSYEQYF. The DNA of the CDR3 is TGTGCCAGCAGTTACGCTGGGAGTGGGAGCTACGAGCAGTACTTC.

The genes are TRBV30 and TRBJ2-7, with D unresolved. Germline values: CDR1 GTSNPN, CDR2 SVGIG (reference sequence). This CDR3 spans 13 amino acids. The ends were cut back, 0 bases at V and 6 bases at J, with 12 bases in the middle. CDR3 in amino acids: CAWSVSGFIEQYF. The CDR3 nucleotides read TGTGCCTGGAGTGTATCCGGGTTCATCGAGCAGTACTTC.

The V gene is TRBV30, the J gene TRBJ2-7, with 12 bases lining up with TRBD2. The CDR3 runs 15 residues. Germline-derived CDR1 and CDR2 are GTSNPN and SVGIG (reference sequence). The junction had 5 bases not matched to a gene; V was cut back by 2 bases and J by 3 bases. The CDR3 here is CAWSRTSGAYYEQYF. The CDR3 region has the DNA TGTGCCTGGAGTCGGACTAGCGGGGCATACTACGAGCAGTACTTC.

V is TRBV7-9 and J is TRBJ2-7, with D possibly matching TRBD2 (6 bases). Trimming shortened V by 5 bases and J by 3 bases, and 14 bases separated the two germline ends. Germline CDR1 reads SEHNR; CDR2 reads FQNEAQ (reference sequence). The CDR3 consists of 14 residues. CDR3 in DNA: TGTGCCAGCAGCCTCGCGGGGTTGGGCTACGAGCAGTACTTC. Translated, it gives CASSLAGLGYEQYF.

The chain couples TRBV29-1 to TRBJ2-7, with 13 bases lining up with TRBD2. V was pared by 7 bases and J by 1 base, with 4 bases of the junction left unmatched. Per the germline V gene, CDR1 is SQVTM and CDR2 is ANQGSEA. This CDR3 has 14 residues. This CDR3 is CSAWTSGSSYEQYF. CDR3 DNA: TGCAGCGCTTGGACTAGCGGGAGTTCCTACGAGCAGTACTTC.

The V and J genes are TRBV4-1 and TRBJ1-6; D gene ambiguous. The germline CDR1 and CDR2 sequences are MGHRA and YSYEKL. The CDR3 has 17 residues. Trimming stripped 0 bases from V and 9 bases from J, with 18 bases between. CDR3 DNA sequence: TGCGCCAGCAGCCAAGACCCCTCGACGGAGGTCGGTTCACCCCTCCACTTT. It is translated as CASSQDPSTEVGSPLHF.

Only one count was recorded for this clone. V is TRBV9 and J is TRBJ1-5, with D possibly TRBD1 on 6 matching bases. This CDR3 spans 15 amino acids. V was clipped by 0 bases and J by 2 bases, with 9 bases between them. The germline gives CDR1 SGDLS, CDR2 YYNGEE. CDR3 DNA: TGTGCCAGCAGCGTAGAGGGGGGGGGCAATCAGCCCCAGCATTTT. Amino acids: CASSVEGGGNQPQHF.

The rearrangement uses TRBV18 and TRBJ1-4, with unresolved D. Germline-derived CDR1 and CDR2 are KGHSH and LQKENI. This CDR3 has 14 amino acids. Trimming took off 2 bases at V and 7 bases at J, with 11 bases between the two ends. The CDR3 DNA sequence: TGTGCCAGCTCACCAGCCGCGATTCGTGAAAAACTGTTTTTT. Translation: CASSPAAIREKLFF.

The CDR3 here is CAWSGTLPYEQYF. CDR3 DNA sequence: TGTGCCTGGAGTGGGACACTACCCTACGAGCAGTACTTC. V usage is TRBV30 and J usage is TRBJ2-7, with D maybe TRBD1 (5 bases). CDR1 and CDR2 from the germline V gene are GTSNPN and SVGIG (reference sequence). The V gene lost 1 base and the J gene lost 2 bases, with 9 bases spanning the gap. The CDR3 runs 13 residues. The full variable domain, in which reference TRBV30 and TRBJ2-7 provide the parts outside the CDR3, is SQTIHQWPATLVQPVGSPLSLECTVEGTSNPNLYWYRQAAGRGLQLLFYSVGIGQISSEVPQNLSASRPQDRQFILSSKKLLLSDSGFYLCAWSGTLPYEQYFGPGTRLTVT.

CDR3 residues: CASSRRGSYYGYTF. DNA for the CDR3: TGTGCCAGCAGTCGTAGGGGGTCCTACTATGGCTACACCTTC. This chain uses TRBV28 with TRBJ1-2, with D perhaps TRBD1 (6 bases). The CDR3 covers 14 residues. V was trimmed by 5 bases and J by 3 bases, leaving 13 bases between them. Germline V gene data show CDR1 as MDHEN and CDR2 as SYDVKM.

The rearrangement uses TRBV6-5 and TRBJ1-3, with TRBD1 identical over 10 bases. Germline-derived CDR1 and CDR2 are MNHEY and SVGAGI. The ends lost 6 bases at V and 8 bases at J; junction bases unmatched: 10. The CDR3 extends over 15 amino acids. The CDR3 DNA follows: TGTGCCAGCAGGGGACAGGGGCGTACGGCGCACACCATATATTTT. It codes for CASRGQGRTAHTIYF.

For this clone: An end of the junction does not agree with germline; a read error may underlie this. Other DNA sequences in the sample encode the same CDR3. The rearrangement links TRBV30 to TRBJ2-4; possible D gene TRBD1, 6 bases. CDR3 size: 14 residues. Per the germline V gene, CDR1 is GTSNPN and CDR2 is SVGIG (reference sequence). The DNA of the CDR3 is TGCGCCTGGAGTGTATCAACAGGGCGGAGCATTCAGTACTTC. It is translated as CAWSVSTGRSIQYF.

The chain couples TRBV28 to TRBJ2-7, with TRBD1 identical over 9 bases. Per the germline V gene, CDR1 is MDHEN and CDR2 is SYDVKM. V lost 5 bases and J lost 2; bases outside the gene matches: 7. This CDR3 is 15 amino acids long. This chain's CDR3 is CASSGRDRAPYEQYF. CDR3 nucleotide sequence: TGTGCCAGCAGTGGCCGGGACAGGGCCCCCTACGAGCAGTACTTC.

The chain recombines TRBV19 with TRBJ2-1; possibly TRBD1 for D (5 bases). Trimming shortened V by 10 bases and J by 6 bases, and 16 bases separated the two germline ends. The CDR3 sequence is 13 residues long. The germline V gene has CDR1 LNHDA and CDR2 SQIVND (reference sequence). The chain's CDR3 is CATGQRSGNEQFF. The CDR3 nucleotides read TGTGCCACTGGACAAAGGTCTGGCAATGAGCAGTTCTTC.

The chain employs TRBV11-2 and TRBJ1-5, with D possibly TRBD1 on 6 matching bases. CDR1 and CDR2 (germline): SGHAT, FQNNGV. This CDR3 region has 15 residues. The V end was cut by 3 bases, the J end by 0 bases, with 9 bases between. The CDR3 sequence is CASSLGQNSNQPQHF. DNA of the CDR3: TGTGCCAGCAGCTTGGGACAAAATAGCAATCAGCCCCAGCATTTT.

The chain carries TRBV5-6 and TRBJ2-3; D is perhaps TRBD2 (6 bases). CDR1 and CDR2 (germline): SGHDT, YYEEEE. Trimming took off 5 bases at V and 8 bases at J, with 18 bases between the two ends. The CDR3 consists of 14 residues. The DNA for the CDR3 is TGTGCCAGCAGGGGACTTGGAGTTGTTGGTACGCAGTATTTT. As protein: CASRGLGVVGTQYF.

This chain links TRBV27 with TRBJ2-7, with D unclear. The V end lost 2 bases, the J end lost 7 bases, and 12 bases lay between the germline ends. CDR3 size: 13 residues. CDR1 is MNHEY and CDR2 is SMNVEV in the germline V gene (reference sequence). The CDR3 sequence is CASSLRQALEQYF. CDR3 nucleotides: TGTGCCAGCAGTTTACGGCAGGCCCTAGAGCAGTACTTC.

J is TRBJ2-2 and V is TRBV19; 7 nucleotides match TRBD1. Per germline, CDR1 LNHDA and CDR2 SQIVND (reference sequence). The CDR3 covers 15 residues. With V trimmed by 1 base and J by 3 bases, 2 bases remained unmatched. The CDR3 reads CASSIGDRYTGELFF. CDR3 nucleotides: TGTGCCAGTAGTATAGGGGACAGATACACCGGGGAGCTGTTTTTT. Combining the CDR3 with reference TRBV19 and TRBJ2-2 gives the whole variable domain DGGITQSPKYLFRKEGQNVTLSCEQNLNHDAMYWYRQDPGQGLRLIYYSQIVNDFQKGDIAEGYSVSREKKESFPLTVTSAQKNPTAFYLCASSIGDRYTGELFFGEGSRLTVL.